The 23 T cell receptor beta chains below all came from one sample that was sequenced in a study of OX40 agonist ivuxolimab in advanced cancers. Some clones are missing from TCRdb's copy, which holds only in-frame ones; the method was immunoSEQ multiplex PCR. The sample has 45,000 or so clones, roughly 90% seen once. This specimen was CD4+ or CD8+ T cells sorted from blood, taken in a trial of the OX40 agonist ivuxolimab. These receptor sequences come from an adult with an advanced solid tumor such as melanoma, head and neck, liver or kidney cancer.

Written as DNA, the CDR3 is TGTGCCAGCAGCGTAGGAGGGACCGCTCCCTACGAGCAGTACTTC. Residues: CASSVGGTAPYEQYF. This chain links TRBV9 with TRBJ2-7; D is tentatively TRBD1 or TRBD2 (5 bases each). V was pared by 0 bases and J by 2 bases, with 12 bases between. Germline CDR1 reads SGDLS; CDR2 reads YYNGEE. The CDR3 covers 15 residues.

The V gene is TRBV10-2, the J gene TRBJ2-7; the D gene is possibly TRBD2 (5 bases). V shed 3 bases and J shed 5 bases, with 20 bases lying between them. There are 16 residues in the CDR3. Germline lookup yields CDR1 WSHSY and CDR2 SAAADI. CDR3 region: CASSEPGRDWPDEQYF. The CDR3 nucleotides are TGCGCCAGCAGTGAACCGGGCCGGGATTGGCCGGACGAGCAGTACTTC.

V is TRBV6-1 and J is TRBJ2-7; the match to TRBD2 covers 8 bases. CDR1 MNHNS and CDR2 SASEGT come from the germline V gene. This CDR3 region has 12 residues. V shed 5 bases and J 6 bases; nucleotides not matched to a gene: 3. The CDR3 protein is CASSPTSGEQYF. Here the CDR3 DNA reads TGTGCCAGCAGTCCCACTAGCGGCGAGCAGTACTTC.

The CDR3 region is CASSQDRVQGRYSNQPQHF. The CDR3 region has the DNA TGCGCCAGCAGCCAAGATCGCGTCCAGGGCCGATATAGCAATCAGCCCCAGCATTTT. The V and J genes are TRBV4-1 and TRBJ1-5, with D perhaps matching TRBD1 (5 bases). Germline assignment: CDR1 MGHRA and CDR2 YSYEKL. The V end lost 0 bases, the J end lost 0 bases, and 18 bases lay between the germline ends. CDR3 size: 19 residues.

The gene calls are TRBV7-9 and TRBJ1-4; 8 bases are a match to TRBD1. Trimming removed 7 bases from V and 10 bases from J; junction bases left unmatched: 11. This CDR3 is built from 14 residues. Germline V gene sequence: CDR1 SEHNR, CDR2 FQNEAQ (reference sequence). CDR3 residues: CASTSGTGGRKLFF. The CDR3 bases are TGTGCCAGCACTTCCGGAACAGGGGGTCGAAAACTGTTTTTT.

The genes are TRBV6-5 and TRBJ2-4; TRBD2 might be the D (6 bases). The V and J ends lost 0 bases and 8 bases respectively, with 8 bases between them. Germline V lookup: CDR1 MNHEY, CDR2 SVGAGI. The CDR3 is 13 residues long. DNA of the CDR3: TGTGCCAGCAGTTACTCGACGGGAGACATTCAGTACTTC. Translated, it gives CASSYSTGDIQYF.

The chain couples TRBV9 to TRBJ2-3; perhaps TRBD2 as D (6 bases). The CDR3 runs to 18 residues. V was shortened by 0 bases and J by 2 bases, with 19 bases between the two germline ends. Germline CDR1 is SGDLS and CDR2 is YYNGEE. CDR3: CASSVVGGWASSTDTQYF. The CDR3 nucleotides read TGTGCCAGCAGCGTAGTGGGGGGATGGGCTAGCTCCACAGATACGCAGTATTTT.

The chain recombines TRBV9 with TRBJ1-4, with a possible D match to TRBD1 (5 bases). Per the germline V gene, CDR1 is SGDLS and CDR2 is YYNGEE. V was trimmed by 0 bases and J by 8 bases, leaving 23 bases between them. This CDR3 has 18 amino acids. CDR3 sequence: CASSVGPGTVEMGEKLFF. In DNA form, the CDR3 reads TGTGCCAGCAGCGTAGGTCCCGGGACGGTGGAGATGGGGGAAAAACTGTTTTTT. The complete variable domain, with remaining parts taken from reference TRBV9 and TRBJ1-4, reads DSGVTQTPKHLITATGQRVTLRCSPRSGDLSVYWYQQSLDQGLQFLIQYYNGEERAKGNILERFSAQQFPDLHSELNLSSLELGDSALYFCASSVGPGTVEMGEKLFFGSGTQLSVL.

This sequence joins TRBV10-2 and TRBJ2-7; possible D gene TRBD1, 6 bases. The CDR3 is 11 residues long. V was shortened by 10 bases and J by 5 bases, with 12 bases between the two germline ends. Germline V gene sequence: CDR1 WSHSY, CDR2 SAAADI. This CDR3 is CAIRRGNEQYF. CDR3 DNA sequence: TGCGCCATCAGAAGGGGGAACGAGCAGTACTTC.

V is TRBV5-1 and J is TRBJ1-2; no firm D call. Germline CDR1 SGHRS, CDR2 YFSETQ. Trimming took off 4 bases at V and 0 bases at J, with 13 bases between the two ends. The CDR3 has 15 amino acids. The CDR3 region has the DNA TGCGCCAGCAGCCCTCGGGAGGGCCCTAACTATGGCTACACCTTC. Amino acids: CASSPREGPNYGYTF.

V usage is TRBV15 and J usage is TRBJ2-1; maybe TRBD2 (6 bases). With 1 base removed from V and 7 bases from J, the gap between germline ends came to 11 bases. CDR1 LNHNV and CDR2 YYDKDF come from the germline V gene (reference sequence). This CDR3 has 14 amino acids. The CDR3 DNA reads TGTGCCACCAGCAGAGGACTAGGGAAGAATGAGCAGTTCTTC. This codes for CATSRGLGKNEQFF. Using reference TRBV15 and TRBJ2-1 for the parts outside the CDR3, the full variable domain is DAMVIQNPRYQVTQFGKPVTLSCSQTLNHNVMYWYQQKSSQAPKLLFHYYDKDFNNEADTPDNFQSRRPNTSFCFLDIRSPGLGDTAMYLCATSRGLGKNEQFFGPGTRLTVL.

This chain joins TRBV15 and TRBJ2-7, with D maybe TRBD2 (7 bases). The CDR3 contains 17 residues. The V and J ends lost 0 bases and 0 bases respectively, with 15 bases between them. Germline lookup yields CDR1 LNHNV and CDR2 YYDKDF (reference sequence). This CDR3 is CATSRDGEGGSSYEQYF. CDR3 nucleotide sequence: TGTGCCACCAGCAGAGATGGAGAGGGGGGGAGCTCCTACGAGCAGTACTTC.

The J gene is TRBJ2-1, the V gene TRBV27; D tentatively fits TRBD1 or TRBD2 (6 bases each). Germline values: CDR1 MNHEY, CDR2 SMNVEV (reference sequence). The CDR3 is 13 residues long. V was shortened by 7 bases and J by 4 bases, with 11 bases between the two germline ends. The CDR3: CASMGGSYNEQFF. CDR3 sequence (DNA): TGTGCCAGCATGGGGGGCTCGTACAATGAGCAGTTCTTC.

The chain combines TRBV2 with TRBJ2-1; D call uncertain. Trimming stripped 4 bases from V and 0 bases from J, with 10 bases between. The V gene's germline CDR1 is SNHLY and CDR2 FYNNEI. There are 15 residues in the CDR3. CDR3 nucleotides: TGTGCCAGCAGTGTGAACACCCTCTCCTACAATGAGCAGTTCTTC. Translating it yields CASSVNTLSYNEQFF.

Only a few counts were recorded for this clone. The chain employs TRBV6-1 and TRBJ2-2; tentative D call: TRBD2 (5 bases). V lost 5 bases and J lost 7, with 17 bases in between. Per germline, CDR1 MNHNS and CDR2 SASEGT. This CDR3 contains 15 residues. The CDR3: CASSRTTGEVGELFF. CDR3 DNA sequence: TGTGCCAGCAGTAGAACCACCGGGGAAGTCGGGGAGCTGTTTTTT.

The rearrangement uses TRBV11-2 and TRBJ2-5, with 7 nucleotides matching TRBD2. CDR3 size: 16 residues. V trimming: 5 bases; J trimming: 3 bases; junction bases outside the gene matches: 12. Germline values: CDR1 SGHAT, CDR2 FQNNGV. The CDR3 DNA sequence: TGTGCCAGCAGCCCCGGGGAGTTCCGGGAGGAAGAGACCCAGTACTTC. The encoded protein is CASSPGEFREEETQYF.

The rearrangement joins TRBV27 to TRBJ2-1; 12 bases align to TRBD2. The V gene end was trimmed by 4 bases and the J gene end by 7 bases; junction bases not matched to a gene: 2. CDR3 length: 14 amino acids. Looked up from germline, CDR1 is MNHEY and CDR2 is SMNVEV (reference sequence). The CDR3 reads CASSSGTSGNEQFF. DNA of the CDR3: TGTGCCAGCAGTTCCGGGACTAGCGGGAATGAGCAGTTCTTC.

J is TRBJ2-2 and V is TRBV4-1, with TRBD2 matching 11 bases. The V gene's germline CDR1 is MGHRA and CDR2 YSYEKL. The CDR3 covers 15 residues. Germline trimming cut 3 bases from V and 3 bases from J; bases unmatched to any gene: 0. The CDR3, as DNA: TGCGCCAGCAGCCAGGGACTAGCGGACACCGGGGAGCTGTTTTTT. Its protein product is CASSQGLADTGELFF.

This rearrangement joins TRBV5-6 to TRBJ1-4; TRBD1 aligns across 10 bases. V shed 2 bases, J shed 8 bases, and the junction held 3 bases outside the gene matches. CDR1 is SGHDT, CDR2 YYEEEE, per germline. The CDR3 covers 14 residues. The CDR3 nucleotides are TGTGCCAGCAGCTTTGGGACAGGGGCGGAAAAACTGTTTTTT. Protein product: CASSFGTGAEKLFF. Full variable domain (outside the CDR3, taken from reference TRBV5-6 and TRBJ1-4): DAGVTQSPTHLIKTRGQQVTLRCSPKSGHDTVSWYQQALGQGPQFIFQYYEEEERQRGNFPDRFSGHQFPNYSSELNVNALLLGDSALYLCASSFGTGAEKLFFGSGTQLSVL.

The genes are TRBV7-8 and TRBJ2-5, with D possibly called TRBD1 or TRBD2 (5 bases each). This CDR3 comprises 12 residues. V dropped 6 bases and J dropped 5 bases, with 10 bases sitting between them. CDR1 and CDR2 (germline): SGHVS, FQNEAQ. CDR3 sequence (DNA): TGTGCCAGCAGGAAAGGGGAGGAGACCCAGTACTTC. This sequence encodes CASRKGEETQYF.

The rearrangement uses TRBV9 and TRBJ1-4; possible D gene TRBD1, 6 bases. The V gene's germline CDR1 is SGDLS and CDR2 YYNGEE. The CDR3 is 16 residues long. The V gene lost 0 bases and the J gene lost 8 bases, with 17 bases spanning the gap. The CDR3 DNA is TGTGCCAGCAGCGTAGGGCAGGGCGGTACAGGGGAAAAACTGTTTTTT. Translation gives CASSVGQGGTGEKLFF.

The CDR3 here is CASSVRSDSPSPLHF. The CDR3 nucleotides read TGTGCCAGCAGTGTTCGGTCTGACAGTCCTTCACCCCTCCACTTT. The chain carries TRBV25-1 and TRBJ1-6, with D possibly being TRBD1 (5 bases). Germline values: CDR1 MGHDK, CDR2 SYGVNS. V shed 4 bases and J shed 9 bases, with 16 bases lying between them. The CDR3 loop spans 15 amino acids.

The chain carries TRBV11-2 and TRBJ2-3; D may match TRBD1 or TRBD2 (7 bases each). V was clipped by 4 bases and J by 1 base, with 15 bases between them. Germline V gene sequence: CDR1 SGHAT, CDR2 FQNNGV. The CDR3 runs to 16 residues. CDR3 amino acids: CASSSGLGGGTDTQYF. The CDR3 DNA follows: TGTGCCAGCAGCTCAGGACTAGGGGGCGGCACAGATACGCAGTATTTT.